This TCR beta chain was recovered during a study of cytomegalovirus exposure and HLA in healthy donors. Background on the study: In terms of ancestry, the Caucasian-associated cluster contained about 81% of the approximately 400 genotyped donors. Whole-study results and caveats: An analysis that came later showed most CMV-associated TCR beta chains appearing HLA-restricted. Earlier analysis found most TCR beta V segments productive about 87% or about 30% of the time.

Every donor was a healthy person donating bone marrow. Note on this clone: Its antigen remains unidentified.

PCR used 60 Vbeta primers and 13 Jbeta primers. TCRdb keeps only in-frame clones here, not all; method: immunoSEQ multiplex PCR. The data contain about 160,000 clones, 82% of them singletons. The specimen sequenced was PBMCs. The sequence was obtained from a girl aged 2-15 years in good health and CMV-seropositive.

The CDR3 sequence is CASTLSLANNEQFF. For the CDR3, the DNA is TGCGCCAGCACGCTGTCCTTAGCTAACAATGAGCAGTTCTTC. The chain employs TRBV5-1 and TRBJ2-1, with D unresolved. The CDR3 consists of 14 residues. Looked up from germline, CDR1 is SGHRS and CDR2 is YFSETQ. V gave up 6 bases and J gave up 5 bases, with 15 bases separating them.